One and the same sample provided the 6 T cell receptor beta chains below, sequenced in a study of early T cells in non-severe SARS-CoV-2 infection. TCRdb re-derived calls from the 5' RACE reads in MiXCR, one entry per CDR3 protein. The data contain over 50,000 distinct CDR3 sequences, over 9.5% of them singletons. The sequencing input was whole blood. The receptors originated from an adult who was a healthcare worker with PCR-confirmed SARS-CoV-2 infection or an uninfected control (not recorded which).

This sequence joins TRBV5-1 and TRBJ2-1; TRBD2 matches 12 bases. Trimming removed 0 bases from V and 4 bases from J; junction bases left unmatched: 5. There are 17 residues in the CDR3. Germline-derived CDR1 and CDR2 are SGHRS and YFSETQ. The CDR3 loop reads CASSLAGTSGSYNEQFF. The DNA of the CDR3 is TGCGCCAGCAGCTTGGCCGGGACTAGCGGGTCTTACAATGAGCAGTTCTTC.

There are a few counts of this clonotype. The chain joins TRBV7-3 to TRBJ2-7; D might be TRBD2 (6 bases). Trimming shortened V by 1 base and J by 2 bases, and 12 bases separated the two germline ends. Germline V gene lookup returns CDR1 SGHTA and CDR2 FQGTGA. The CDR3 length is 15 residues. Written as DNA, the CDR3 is TGTGCCAGCAGCTTAAGTACGGGAGCCCCCTACGAGCAGTACTTC. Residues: CASSLSTGAPYEQYF.

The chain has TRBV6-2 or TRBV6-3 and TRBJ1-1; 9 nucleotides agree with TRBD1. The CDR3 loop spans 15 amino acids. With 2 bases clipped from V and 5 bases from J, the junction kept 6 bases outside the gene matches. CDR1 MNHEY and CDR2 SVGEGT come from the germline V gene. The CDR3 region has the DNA TGTGCCAGCAGTTACGGGGACAGGGTGAGGACTGAAGCTTTCTTT. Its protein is CASSYGDRVRTEAFF.

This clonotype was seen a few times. The CDR3 is CATSFQAGLYEQYF. The CDR3 DNA reads TGTGCCACCAGTTTCCAGGCAGGGCTGTACGAGCAGTACTTC. The chain has TRBV15 and TRBJ2-7; D perhaps matches TRBD1 (5 bases). The CDR3 is made up of 14 amino acids. CDR1 is LNHNV and CDR2 is YYDKDF in the germline V gene (reference sequence). V was shortened by 6 bases and J by 4 bases, with 16 bases between the two germline ends.

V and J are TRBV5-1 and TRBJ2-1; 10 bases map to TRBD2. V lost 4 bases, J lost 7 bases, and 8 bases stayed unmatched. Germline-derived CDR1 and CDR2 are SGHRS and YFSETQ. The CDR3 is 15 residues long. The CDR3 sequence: CASSGAGGLSNEQFF. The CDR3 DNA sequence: TGCGCCAGCAGCGGAGCGGGGGGGCTATCGAATGAGCAGTTCTTC.

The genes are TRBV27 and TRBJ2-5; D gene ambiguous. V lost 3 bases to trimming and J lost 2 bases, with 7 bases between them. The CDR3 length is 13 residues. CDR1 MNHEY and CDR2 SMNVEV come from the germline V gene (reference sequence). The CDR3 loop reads CASSLRLQETQYF. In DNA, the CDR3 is TGTGCCAGCAGTTTGAGGTTACAAGAGACCCAGTACTTC.